Included here is one T cell receptor beta chain sequence, with context. Profiled with immunoSEQ multiplex PCR; TCRdb holds only in-frame clones, not every one. The sample has some 78,000 clones, approximately 86% seen once; the top ten hold approximately 2%. These data belong to a study of radiotherapy plus CTLA-4 blockade in lung cancer. This CDR3 is built from 13 residues. Trimming took off 4 bases at V and 7 bases at J, with 14 bases between the two ends. Germline loops: CDR1 SGDLS, CDR2 YYNGEE. CTLA-4 blockade using ipilimumab, together with focal radiation, was received by patients with chemo-refractory metastatic non-small-cell lung cancer.

This material consisted of peripheral blood, taken from a patient treated with radiotherapy plus ipilimumab. The TCR sequence derives from a human donor with non-small cell lung cancer who had a partial response to radiotherapy plus ipilimumab. The chain joins TRBV9 to TRBJ1-1, with a possible D match to TRBD1 (5 bases). Here the CDR3 DNA reads TGTGCCAGCAGCCCATCAGGGTTTTTTGAAGCTTTCTTT. This gives the protein CASSPSGFFEAFF. Full variable domain (remainder filled in from reference TRBV9 and TRBJ1-1): DSGVTQTPKHLITATGQRVTLRCSPRSGDLSVYWYQQSLDQGLQFLIQYYNGEERAKGNILERFSAQQFPDLHSELNLSSLELGDSALYFCASSPSGFFEAFFGQGTRLTVV.